This paragraph reports one T cell receptor beta chain. No cognate antigen has been identified for it. The input lacks base qualities; no much larger clone sits a single base away. The sample belongs to a study of blood T cell repertoires in COVID-19 (TCRdb year 2020). Describing the broader study: Collaborator samples came from the United States, Italy and Spain and covered acute and convalescent phases of COVID-19. The material from the prospective study consisted of cDNA or gDNA derived from T cells, B-cell-depleted T cells, or PBMCs. The dataset comprised deeply sampled blood TCRbeta repertoires from subjects exposed to, actively infected with, or recovered from COVID-19. A freely available public database, intended as a resource for researchers studying the immune response to SARS-CoV-2, is where the repertoires were released. The samples were drawn from two sources: the first 160 participants of the ongoing ImmuneRACE study, and over 950 subjects contributed by 6 global collaborators. A de-identified subject ID, COVID-19 status, age in years and sex were almost always included in the sample metadata. Where available, HLA class I and class II types were obtained from metadata supplied by the sample provider rather than from assay-based typing. General findings and caveats noted by the study authors: Clinical and demographic metadata were provided uncurated, with the amount varying by source and participant.

TCRbeta CDR3 regions were amplified from genomic DNA using the immunoSEQ Assay, a bias-controlled multiplex PCR. On the authors' methods: Within the assay, amplification of reference gene primers was used to estimate how many nucleated cells each sample contained. Sequence reads were collapsed and filtered to measure the absolute abundance of every unique TCRbeta CDR3 rearrangement. For each sample, productive Simpson clonality was calculated as the square root of Simpson's diversity index across productive rearrangements. Entries here come from immuneACCESS through TCRdb and include only in-frame sequences with V and J called. Some clones fail to appear in such tables; in the studies checked, an unresolved V gene covers under half of the shortfall, and the cause of the remainder is unknown. That table supplies the V and J calls and clone size; D and trimming were determined from the DNA. This sample lists hundreds of thousands of clones; 85% to 90% were detected once. The leading ten clones occupy about 1.8% of the sample.

CDR1 and CDR2 are drawn from the germline V gene: KGHSH, LQKENI. The CDR3 contains 15 residues, cysteine and phenylalanine counted. Just CDR3 DNA is preserved here, 45 bases in frame from base 1. Trimmed from V: 6 bases; trimmed from J: 2 bases; junction bases lacking a gene match: 6. Participants in the prospective study were aged about 18 to 95 years, lived in 24 United States geographic areas, and enrolled through a virtual design. In the prospective study, cohorts were assigned on the basis of participant-reported clinical history obtained from a screening survey and a study questionnaire. Each participant in the prospective study had whole blood, serum and a nasopharyngeal or oropharyngeal swab collected by mobile phlebotomists. Prospective study participants could optionally give additional blood draws and questionnaires over an approximately 2-month period. Blood samples from the prospective study were shipped frozen or at room temperature prior to DNA extraction.

The sequence is built from TRBV18 and TRBJ2-3, with TRBD2 identical over 9 junction bases. Sequenced material: PBMCs or T cells enriched from blood (not recorded which). The receptor's source is a woman younger than 35 with acute COVID-19. The base sequence is TGTGCCAGCTCTACTGGGACTAGCTTCACAGATACGCAGTATTTT. This gives the protein CASSTGTSFTDTQYF.